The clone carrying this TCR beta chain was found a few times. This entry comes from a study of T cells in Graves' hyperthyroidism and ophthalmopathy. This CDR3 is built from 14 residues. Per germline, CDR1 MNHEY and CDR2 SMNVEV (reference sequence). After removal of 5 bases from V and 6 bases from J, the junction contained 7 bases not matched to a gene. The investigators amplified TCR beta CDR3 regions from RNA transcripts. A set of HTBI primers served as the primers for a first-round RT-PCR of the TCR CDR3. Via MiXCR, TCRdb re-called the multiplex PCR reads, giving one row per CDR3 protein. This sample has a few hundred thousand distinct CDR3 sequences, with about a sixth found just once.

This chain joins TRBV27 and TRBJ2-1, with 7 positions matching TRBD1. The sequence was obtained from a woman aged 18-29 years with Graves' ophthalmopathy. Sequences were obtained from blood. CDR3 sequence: CASSIGAGGNEQFF. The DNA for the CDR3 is TGTGCCAGCAGTATAGGGGCAGGGGGCAATGAGCAGTTCTTC.